This TCR beta chain stems from a study of monozygotic twins with inflammatory bowel disease. Study-wide results and limits: No separation of different T cell subtypes was possible. Versus healthy twins, IBD patients showed fewer clonotypes shared with others, especially with disease activity.

Per-sample cDNA came from eight separate reactions. The authors ran two nested PCRs of 16 and 9 cycles on TCRalpha and TCRbeta cDNA. Following a re-call of the 5' RACE reads, TCRdb has one entry per CDR3 protein and lacks DNA. The repertoire shows nearly 450,000 distinct CDR3 sequences; the top ten hold 2% to 2.5%. Remarks on this clonotype: Its antigen is not identified.

Germline V gene sequence: CDR1 LNHDA, CDR2 SQIVND (reference sequence). The CDR3 sequence is 13 residues long. The source is a human donor with ulcerative colitis or Crohn's disease, or a healthy co-twin of an affected twin (not recorded which). Specimen: blood. The chain carries TRBV19 and TRBJ1-5; TCRdb reports TRBD1, a call that lacks DNA to check it against. The CDR3 loop reads CASQRQGYQPQHF.